This entry is about one T cell receptor beta chain. These data belong to a study of blood T cell repertoires in COVID-19. Overall study: T cells, B-cell-depleted T cells, or PBMCs provided the cDNA or gDNA that served as material.

Produced via immunoSEQ multiplex PCR; TCRdb's table is partial and in-frame only. Of around 130,000 clones in the sample, around 85% were seen once. With V trimmed by 1 base and J by 1 base, 6 bases remained unmatched. There are 17 residues in the CDR3. Germline CDR1 reads LNHDA; CDR2 reads SQIVND (reference sequence). Input material: peripheral blood. V is TRBV19 and J is TRBJ2-5; 10 bases fit TRBD2. This sequence was found in a human donor in a cohort sampled during active COVID-19. The CDR3 loop reads CASSIGGAGGRQETQYF. For the CDR3, the DNA is TGTGCCAGTAGTATAGGGGGAGCGGGAGGGCGCCAAGAGACCCAGTACTTC.